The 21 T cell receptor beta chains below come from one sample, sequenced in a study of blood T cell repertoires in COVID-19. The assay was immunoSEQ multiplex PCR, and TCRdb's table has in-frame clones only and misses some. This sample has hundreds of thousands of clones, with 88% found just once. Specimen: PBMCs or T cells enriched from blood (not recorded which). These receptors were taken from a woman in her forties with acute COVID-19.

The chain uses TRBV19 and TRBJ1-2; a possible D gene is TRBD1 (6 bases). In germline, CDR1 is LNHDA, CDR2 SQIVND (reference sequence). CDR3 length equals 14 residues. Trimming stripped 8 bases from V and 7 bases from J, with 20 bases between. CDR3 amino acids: CASLSPGHGGGYTF. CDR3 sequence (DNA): TGTGCCAGTCTTTCCCCGGGACATGGGGGTGGCTACACCTTC.

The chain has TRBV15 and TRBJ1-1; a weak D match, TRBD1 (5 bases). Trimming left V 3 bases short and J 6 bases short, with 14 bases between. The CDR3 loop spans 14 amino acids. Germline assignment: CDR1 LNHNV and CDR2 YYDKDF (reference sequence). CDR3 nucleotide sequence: TGTGCCACCAGCAGCCGGACGACAGCTCCTGAAGCTTTCTTT. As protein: CATSSRTTAPEAFF.

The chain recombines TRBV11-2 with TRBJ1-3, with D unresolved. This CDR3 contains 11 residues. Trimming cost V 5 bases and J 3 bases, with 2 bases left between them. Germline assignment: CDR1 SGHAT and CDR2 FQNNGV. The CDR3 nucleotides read TGTGCCAGCAGCCTTGGAAACACCATATATTTT. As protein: CASSLGNTIYF.

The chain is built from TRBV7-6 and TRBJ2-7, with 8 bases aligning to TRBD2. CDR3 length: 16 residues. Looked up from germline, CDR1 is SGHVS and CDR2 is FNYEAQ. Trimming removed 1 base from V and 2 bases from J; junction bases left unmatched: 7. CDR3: CASSLDGGGLAYEQYF. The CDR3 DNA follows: TGTGCCAGCAGCTTAGACGGCGGGGGGCTAGCCTACGAGCAGTACTTC.

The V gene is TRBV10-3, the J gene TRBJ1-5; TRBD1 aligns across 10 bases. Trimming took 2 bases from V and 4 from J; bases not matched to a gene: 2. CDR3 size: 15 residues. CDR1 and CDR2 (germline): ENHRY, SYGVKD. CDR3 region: CAISEGQGVNQPQHF. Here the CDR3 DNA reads TGTGCCATCAGTGAGGGACAGGGGGTAAATCAGCCCCAGCATTTT.

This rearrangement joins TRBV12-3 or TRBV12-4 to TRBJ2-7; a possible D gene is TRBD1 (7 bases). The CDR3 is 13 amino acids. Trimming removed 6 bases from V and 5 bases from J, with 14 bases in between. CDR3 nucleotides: TGTGCCAGCAGGAGACAGGGAGGCCACGAGCAGTACTTC. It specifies CASRRQGGHEQYF.

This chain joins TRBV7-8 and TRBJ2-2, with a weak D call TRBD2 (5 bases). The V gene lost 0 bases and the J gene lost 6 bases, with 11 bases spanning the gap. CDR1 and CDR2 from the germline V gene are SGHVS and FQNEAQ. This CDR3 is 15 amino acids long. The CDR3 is CASSLAAGGSGELFF. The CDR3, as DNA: TGTGCCAGCAGCTTAGCGGCAGGCGGGTCCGGGGAGCTGTTTTTT.

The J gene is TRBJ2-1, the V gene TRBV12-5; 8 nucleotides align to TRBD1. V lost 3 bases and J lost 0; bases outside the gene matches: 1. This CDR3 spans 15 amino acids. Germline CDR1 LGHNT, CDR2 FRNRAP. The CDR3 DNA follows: TGTGCTAGTGGTTTCGGACAGGGCTCCTACAATGAGCAGTTCTTC. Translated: CASGFGQGSYNEQFF. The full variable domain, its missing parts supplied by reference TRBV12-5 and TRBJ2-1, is DARVTQTPRHKVTEMGQEVTMRCQPILGHNTVFWYRQTMMQGLELLAYFRNRAPLDDSGMPKDRFSAEMPDATLATLKIQPSEPRDSAVYFCASGFGQGSYNEQFFGPGTRLTVL.

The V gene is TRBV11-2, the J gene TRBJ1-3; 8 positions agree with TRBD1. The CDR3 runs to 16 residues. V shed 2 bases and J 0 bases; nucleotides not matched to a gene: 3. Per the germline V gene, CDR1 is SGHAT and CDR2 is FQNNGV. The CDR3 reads CASSLWQGASGNTIYF. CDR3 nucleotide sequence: TGTGCCAGCAGCTTATGGCAGGGGGCCTCTGGAAACACCATATATTTT. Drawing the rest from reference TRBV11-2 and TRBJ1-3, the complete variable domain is EAGVAQSPRYKIIEKRQSVAFWCNPISGHATLYWYQQILGQGPKLLIQFQNNGVVDDSQLPKDRFSAERLKGVDSTLKIQPAKLEDSAVYLCASSLWQGASGNTIYFGEGSWLTVV.

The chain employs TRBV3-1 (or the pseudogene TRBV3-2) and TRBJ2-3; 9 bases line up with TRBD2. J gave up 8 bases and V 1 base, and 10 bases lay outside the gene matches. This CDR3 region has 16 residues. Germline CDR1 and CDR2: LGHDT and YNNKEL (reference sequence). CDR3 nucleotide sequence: TGTGCCAGCAGCCAAGGTGTGACTAGCGGATTTGGTACGCAGTATTTT. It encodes CASSQGVTSGFGTQYF.

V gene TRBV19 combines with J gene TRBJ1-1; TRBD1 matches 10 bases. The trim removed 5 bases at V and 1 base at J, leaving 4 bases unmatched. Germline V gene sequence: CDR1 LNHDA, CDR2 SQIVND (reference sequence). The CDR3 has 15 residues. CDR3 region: CASSPRDRGNTEAFF. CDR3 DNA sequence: TGTGCCAGTAGTCCTCGGGACAGGGGGAACACTGAAGCTTTCTTT.

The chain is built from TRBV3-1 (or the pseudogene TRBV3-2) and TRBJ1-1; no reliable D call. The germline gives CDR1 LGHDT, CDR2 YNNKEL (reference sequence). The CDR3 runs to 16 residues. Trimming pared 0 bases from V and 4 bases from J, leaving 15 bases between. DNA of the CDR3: TGTGCCAGCAGCCAAGATTTCGGAGGAGGTGGCACTGAAGCTTTCTTT. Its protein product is CASSQDFGGGGTEAFF.

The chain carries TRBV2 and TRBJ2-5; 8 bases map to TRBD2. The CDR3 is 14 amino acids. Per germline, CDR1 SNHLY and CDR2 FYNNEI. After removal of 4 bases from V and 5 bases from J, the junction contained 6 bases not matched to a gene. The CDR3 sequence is CASSATRGGETQYF. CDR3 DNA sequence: TGTGCCAGCAGTGCGACCCGGGGGGGGGAGACCCAGTACTTC.

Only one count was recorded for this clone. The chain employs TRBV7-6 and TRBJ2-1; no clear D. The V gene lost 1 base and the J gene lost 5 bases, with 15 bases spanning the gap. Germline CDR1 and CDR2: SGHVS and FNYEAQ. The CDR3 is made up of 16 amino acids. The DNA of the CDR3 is TGTGCCAGCAGCTTAGATAGCTTCCTTCGGGACAATGAGCAGTTCTTC. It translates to CASSLDSFLRDNEQFF. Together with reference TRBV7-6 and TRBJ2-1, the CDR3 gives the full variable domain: GAGVSQSPRYKVTKRGQDVALRCDPISGHVSLYWYRQALGQGPEFLTYFNYEAQQDKSGLPNDRFSAERPEGSISTLTIQRTEQRDSAMYRCASSLDSFLRDNEQFFGPGTRLTVL.

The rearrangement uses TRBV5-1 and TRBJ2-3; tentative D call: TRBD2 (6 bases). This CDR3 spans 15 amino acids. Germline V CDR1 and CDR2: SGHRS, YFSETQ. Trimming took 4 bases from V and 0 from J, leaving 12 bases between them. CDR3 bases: TGCGCCAGCAGCCCGGGACTCGTAAGCACAGATACGCAGTATTTT. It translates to CASSPGLVSTDTQYF.

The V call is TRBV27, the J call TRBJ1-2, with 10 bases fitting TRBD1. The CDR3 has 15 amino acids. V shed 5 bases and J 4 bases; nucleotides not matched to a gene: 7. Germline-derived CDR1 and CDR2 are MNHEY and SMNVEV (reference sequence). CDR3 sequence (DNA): TGTGCCAGCAGTCACGACAGGGGGCGCGGCTATGGCTACACCTTC. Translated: CASSHDRGRGYGYTF.

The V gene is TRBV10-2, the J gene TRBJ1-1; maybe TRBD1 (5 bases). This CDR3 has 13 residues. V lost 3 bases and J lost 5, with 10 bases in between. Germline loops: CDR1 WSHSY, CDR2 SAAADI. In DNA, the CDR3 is TGCGCCAGCAGTGAAGACGGGGGGACTGAAGCTTTCTTT. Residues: CASSEDGGTEAFF.

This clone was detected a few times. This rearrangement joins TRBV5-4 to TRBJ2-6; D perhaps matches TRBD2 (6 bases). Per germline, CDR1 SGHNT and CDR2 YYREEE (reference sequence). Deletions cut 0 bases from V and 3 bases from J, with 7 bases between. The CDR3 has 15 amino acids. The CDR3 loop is CASSLAGGGANVLTF. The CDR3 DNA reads TGTGCCAGCAGCTTGGCCGGGGGTGGGGCCAACGTCCTGACTTTC.

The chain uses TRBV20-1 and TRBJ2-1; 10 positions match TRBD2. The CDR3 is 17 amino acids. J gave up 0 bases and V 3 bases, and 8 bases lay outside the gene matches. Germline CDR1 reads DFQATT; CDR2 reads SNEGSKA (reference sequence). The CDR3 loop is CSASGVAGGLSYNEQFF. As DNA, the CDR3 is TGCAGTGCTAGTGGGGTAGCGGGGGGTCTCTCCTACAATGAGCAGTTCTTC.

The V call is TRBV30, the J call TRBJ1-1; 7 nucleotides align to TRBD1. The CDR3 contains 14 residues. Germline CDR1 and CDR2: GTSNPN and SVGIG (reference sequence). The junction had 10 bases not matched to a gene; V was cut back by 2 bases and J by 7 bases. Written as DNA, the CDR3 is TGTGCCTGGAGTTTTCTTATAAGGGACAGTGAAGCTTTCTTT. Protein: CAWSFLIRDSEAFF.

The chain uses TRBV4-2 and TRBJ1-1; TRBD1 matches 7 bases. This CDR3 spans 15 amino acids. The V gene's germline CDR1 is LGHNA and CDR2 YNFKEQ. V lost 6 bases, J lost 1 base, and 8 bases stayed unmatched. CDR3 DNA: TGTGCCAGCAGTCATCAGACAGGGACGAACACTGAAGCTTTCTTT. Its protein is CASSHQTGTNTEAFF.